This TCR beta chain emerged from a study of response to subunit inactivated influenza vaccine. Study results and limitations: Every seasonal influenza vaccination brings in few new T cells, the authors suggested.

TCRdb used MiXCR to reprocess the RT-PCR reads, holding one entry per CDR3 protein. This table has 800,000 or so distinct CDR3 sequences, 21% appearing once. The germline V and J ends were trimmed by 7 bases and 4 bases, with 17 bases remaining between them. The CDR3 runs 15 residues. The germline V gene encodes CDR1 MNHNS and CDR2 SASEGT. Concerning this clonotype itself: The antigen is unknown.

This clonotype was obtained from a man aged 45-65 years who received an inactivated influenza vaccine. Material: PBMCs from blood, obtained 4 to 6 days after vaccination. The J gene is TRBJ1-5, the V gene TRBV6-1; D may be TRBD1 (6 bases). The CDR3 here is CASTPRVQGNQPQHF. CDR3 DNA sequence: TGTGCCAGCACCCCCCGGGTCCAGGGGAATCAGCCCCAGCATTTT.